This T cell receptor beta chain was documented in a study of Ad26.COV2.S vaccination and SARS-CoV-2 variants. Study observations and caveats: Vaccine and placebo recipients had comparable breadth of non-spike TCRs. Spike-specific TCR breadth was greater after Ad26.COV2.S than placebo. Analyses that measured TCR breadth and depth may have underestimated total T cell responses.

The protocol was immunoSEQ multiplex PCR, while the TCRdb copy is restricted to in-frame clones and leaves out a portion. The table shows under 150,000 clones, with about nine tenths occurring only once. Germline V gives CDR1 SGHTA, CDR2 FQGNSA. With 5 bases removed from V and 6 bases from J, the gap between germline ends came to 10 bases. The CDR3 has 12 amino acids. As to this clone: What it binds is not known.

Sample: peripheral blood, taken after recovery from COVID-19. This sequence was found in a human donor who had recovered from COVID-19. This chain connects TRBV7-2 to TRBJ1-1, with D possibly being TRBD1 (6 bases). The CDR3 loop reads CASSVQGPEAFF. CDR3 nucleotides: TGTGCCAGCAGCGTCCAGGGGCCTGAAGCTTTCTTT.